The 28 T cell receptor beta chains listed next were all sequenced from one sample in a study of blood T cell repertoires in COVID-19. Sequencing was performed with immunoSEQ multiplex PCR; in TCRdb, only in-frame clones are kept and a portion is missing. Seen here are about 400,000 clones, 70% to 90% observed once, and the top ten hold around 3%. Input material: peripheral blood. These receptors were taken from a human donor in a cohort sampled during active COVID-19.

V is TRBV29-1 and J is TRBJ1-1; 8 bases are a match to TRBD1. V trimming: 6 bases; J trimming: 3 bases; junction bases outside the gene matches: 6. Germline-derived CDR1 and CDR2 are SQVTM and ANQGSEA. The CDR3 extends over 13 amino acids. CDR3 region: CSVQGARDTEAFF. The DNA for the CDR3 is TGCAGCGTGCAGGGGGCGCGGGACACTGAAGCTTTCTTT.

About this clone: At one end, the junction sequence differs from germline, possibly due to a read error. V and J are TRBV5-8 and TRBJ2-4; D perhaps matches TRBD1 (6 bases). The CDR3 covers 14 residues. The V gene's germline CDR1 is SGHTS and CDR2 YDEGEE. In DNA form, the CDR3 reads TGTGCCAGCAGCCGGAGGACAGCCCAAAACATTCAGTACTTC. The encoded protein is CASSRRTAQNIQYF.

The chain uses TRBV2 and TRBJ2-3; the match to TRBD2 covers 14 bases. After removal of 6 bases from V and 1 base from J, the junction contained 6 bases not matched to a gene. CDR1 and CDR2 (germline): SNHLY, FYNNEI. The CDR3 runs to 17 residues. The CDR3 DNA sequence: TGTGCCAGCAGCCCGACGGGACTAGCGGGGGGCACAGATACGCAGTATTTT. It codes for CASSPTGLAGGTDTQYF. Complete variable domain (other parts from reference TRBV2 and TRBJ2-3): EPEVTQTPSHQVTQMGQEVILRCVPISNHLYFYWYRQILGQKVEFLVSFYNNEISEKSEIFDDQFSVERPDGSNFTLKIRSTKLEDSAMYFCASSPTGLAGGTDTQYFGPGTRLTVL.

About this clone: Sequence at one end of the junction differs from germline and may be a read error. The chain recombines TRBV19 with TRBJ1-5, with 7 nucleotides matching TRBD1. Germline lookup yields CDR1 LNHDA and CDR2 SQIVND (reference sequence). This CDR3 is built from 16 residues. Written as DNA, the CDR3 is TGTGCCAGTAGTATAGGAGGGGGCGGTAGCTATCAGCCCCAGCATTTT. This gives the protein CASSIGGGGSYQPQHF.

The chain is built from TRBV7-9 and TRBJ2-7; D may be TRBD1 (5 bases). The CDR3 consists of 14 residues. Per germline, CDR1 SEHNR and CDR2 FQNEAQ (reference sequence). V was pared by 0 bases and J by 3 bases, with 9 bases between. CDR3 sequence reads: CASSLAQGYYEQYF. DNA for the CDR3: TGTGCCAGCAGCTTAGCGCAGGGATACTACGAGCAGTACTTC.

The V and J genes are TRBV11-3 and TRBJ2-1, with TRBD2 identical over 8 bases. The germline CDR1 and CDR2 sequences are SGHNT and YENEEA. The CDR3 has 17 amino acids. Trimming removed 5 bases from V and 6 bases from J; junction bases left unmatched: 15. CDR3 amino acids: CASSPGSGGRIGNEQFF. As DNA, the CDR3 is TGTGCCAGCAGCCCGGGCTCGGGGGGGAGAATAGGCAATGAGCAGTTCTTC.

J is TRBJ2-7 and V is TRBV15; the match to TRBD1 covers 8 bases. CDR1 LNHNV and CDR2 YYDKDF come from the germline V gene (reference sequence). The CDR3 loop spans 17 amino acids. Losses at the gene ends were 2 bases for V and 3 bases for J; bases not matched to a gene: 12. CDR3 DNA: TGTGCCACCAGCAGATCTATCAGGGGGCCCTACTACTACGAGCAGTACTTC. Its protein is CATSRSIRGPYYYEQYF.

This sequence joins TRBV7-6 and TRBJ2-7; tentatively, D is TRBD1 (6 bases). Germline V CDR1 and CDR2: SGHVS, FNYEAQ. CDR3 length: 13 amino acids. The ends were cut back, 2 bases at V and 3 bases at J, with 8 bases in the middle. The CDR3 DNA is TGTGCCAGCAGCTTACAACAGGGCTACGAGCAGTACTTC. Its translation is CASSLQQGYEQYF.

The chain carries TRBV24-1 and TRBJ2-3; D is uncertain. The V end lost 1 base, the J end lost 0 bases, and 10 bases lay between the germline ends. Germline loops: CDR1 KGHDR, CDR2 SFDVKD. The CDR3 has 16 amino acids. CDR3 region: CATSDFGEPSTDTQYF. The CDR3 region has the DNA TGTGCCACCAGTGATTTTGGAGAGCCTAGCACAGATACGCAGTATTTT.

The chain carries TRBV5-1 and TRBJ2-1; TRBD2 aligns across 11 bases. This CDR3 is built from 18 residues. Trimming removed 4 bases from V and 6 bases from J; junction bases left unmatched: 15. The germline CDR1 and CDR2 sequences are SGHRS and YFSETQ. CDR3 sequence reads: CASSPTGTSGDRSNEQFF. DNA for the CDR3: TGCGCCAGCAGCCCAACCGGGACTAGCGGCGATCGAAGCAATGAGCAGTTCTTC.

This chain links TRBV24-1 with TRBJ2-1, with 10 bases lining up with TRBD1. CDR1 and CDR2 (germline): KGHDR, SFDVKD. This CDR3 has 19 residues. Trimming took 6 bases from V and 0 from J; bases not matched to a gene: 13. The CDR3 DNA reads TGTGCCACCAGTAGAGCGGGACAGGGGATCCGAAGCTCCTACAATGAGCAGTTCTTC. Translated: CATSRAGQGIRSSYNEQFF.

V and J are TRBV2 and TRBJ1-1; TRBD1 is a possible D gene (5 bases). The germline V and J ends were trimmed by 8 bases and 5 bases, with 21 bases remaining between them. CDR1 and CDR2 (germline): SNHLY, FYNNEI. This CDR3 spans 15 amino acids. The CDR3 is CASSGLTRRGTEAFF. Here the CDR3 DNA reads TGTGCCAGCTCCGGCCTTACAAGGCGGGGGACTGAAGCTTTCTTT.

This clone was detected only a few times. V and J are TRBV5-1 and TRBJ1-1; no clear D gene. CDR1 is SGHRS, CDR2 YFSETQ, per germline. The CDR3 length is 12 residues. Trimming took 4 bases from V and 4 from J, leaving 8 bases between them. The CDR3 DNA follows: TGCGCCAGCAGCCCCCCCGGCACTGAAGCTTTCTTT. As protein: CASSPPGTEAFF. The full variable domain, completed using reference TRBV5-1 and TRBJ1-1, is KAGVTQTPRYLIKTRGQQVTLSCSPISGHRSVSWYQQTPGQGLQFLFEYFSETQRNKGNFPGRFSGRQFSNSRSEMNVSTLELGDSALYLCASSPPGTEAFFGQGTRLTVV.

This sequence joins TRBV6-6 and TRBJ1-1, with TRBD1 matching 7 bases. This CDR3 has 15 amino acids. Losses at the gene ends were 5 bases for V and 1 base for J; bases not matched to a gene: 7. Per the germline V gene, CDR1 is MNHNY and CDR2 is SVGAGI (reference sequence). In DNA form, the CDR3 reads TGTGCCAGCAGTCCCATAGGGGGCCCGAACACTGAAGCTTTCTTT. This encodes CASSPIGGPNTEAFF.

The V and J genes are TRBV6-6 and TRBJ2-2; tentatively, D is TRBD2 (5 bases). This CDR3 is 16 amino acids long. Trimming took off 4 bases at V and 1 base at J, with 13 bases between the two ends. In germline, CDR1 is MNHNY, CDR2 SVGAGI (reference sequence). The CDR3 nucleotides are TGTGCCAGCAGTTTAGCCAGCGGCGTGAACACCGGGGAGCTGTTTTTT. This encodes CASSLASGVNTGELFF.

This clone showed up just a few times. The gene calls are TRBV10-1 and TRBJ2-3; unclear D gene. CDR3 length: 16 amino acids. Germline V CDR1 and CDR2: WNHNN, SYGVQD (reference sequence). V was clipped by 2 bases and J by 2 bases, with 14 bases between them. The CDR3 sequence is CASSESARSNTDTQYF. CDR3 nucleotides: TGCGCCAGCAGTGAGAGTGCTAGATCTAACACAGATACGCAGTATTTT.

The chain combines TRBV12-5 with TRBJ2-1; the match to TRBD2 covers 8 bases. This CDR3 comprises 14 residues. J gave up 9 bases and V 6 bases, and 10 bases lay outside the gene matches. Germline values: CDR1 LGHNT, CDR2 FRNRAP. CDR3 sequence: CASGQSGGVVEQFF. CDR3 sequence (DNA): TGTGCTAGTGGGCAAAGCGGGGGAGTGGTTGAGCAGTTCTTC.

The CDR3 protein is CASTRGLNTGELFF. CDR3 in DNA: TGTGCCAGCACCCGGGGACTTAACACCGGGGAGCTGTTTTTT. V is TRBV27 and J is TRBJ2-2, with D perhaps matching TRBD2 (6 bases). V was trimmed by 7 bases and J by 2 bases, leaving 11 bases between them. The CDR3 is 14 residues long. Per germline, CDR1 MNHEY and CDR2 SMNVEV (reference sequence).

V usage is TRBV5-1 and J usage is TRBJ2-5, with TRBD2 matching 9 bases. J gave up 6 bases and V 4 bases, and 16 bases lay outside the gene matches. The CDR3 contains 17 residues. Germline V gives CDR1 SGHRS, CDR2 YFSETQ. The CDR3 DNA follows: TGCGCCAGCAGCCCCGACGGAGGGATAGCGGGAGAGAAGACCCAGTACTTC. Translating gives CASSPDGGIAGEKTQYF.

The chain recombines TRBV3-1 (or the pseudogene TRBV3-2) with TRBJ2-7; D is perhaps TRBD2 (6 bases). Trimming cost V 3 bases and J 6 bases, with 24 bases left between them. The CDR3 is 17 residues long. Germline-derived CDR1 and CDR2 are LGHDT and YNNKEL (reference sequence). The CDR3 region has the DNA TGTGCCAGCAGCCACACGGACGGGAGATCGGTACATTGCGAGCAGTACTTC. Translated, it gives CASSHTDGRSVHCEQYF.

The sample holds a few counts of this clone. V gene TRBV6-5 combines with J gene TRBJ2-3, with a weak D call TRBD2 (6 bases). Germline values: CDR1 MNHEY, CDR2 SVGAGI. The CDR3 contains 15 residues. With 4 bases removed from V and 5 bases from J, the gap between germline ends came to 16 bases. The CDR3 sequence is CASSLSGGLLDTQYF. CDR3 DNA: TGTGCCAGCAGTTTATCCGGGGGACTCCTAGATACGCAGTATTTT.

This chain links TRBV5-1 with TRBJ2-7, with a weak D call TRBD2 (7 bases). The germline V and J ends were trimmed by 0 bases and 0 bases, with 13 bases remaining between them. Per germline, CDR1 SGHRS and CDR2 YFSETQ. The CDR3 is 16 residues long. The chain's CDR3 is CASSLGGGSSSYEQYF. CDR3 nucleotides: TGCGCCAGCAGCTTGGGCGGGGGCAGTAGCTCCTACGAGCAGTACTTC. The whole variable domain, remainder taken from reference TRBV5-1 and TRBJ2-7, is KAGVTQTPRYLIKTRGQQVTLSCSPISGHRSVSWYQQTPGQGLQFLFEYFSETQRNKGNFPGRFSGRQFSNSRSEMNVSTLELGDSALYLCASSLGGGSSSYEQYFGPGTRLTVT.

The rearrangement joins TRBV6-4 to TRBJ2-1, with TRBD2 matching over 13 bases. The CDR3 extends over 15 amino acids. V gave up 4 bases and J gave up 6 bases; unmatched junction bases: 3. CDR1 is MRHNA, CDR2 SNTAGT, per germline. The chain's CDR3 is CASSGTSGRFNEQFF. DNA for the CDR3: TGTGCCAGCAGTGGGACTAGCGGGAGATTCAATGAGCAGTTCTTC.

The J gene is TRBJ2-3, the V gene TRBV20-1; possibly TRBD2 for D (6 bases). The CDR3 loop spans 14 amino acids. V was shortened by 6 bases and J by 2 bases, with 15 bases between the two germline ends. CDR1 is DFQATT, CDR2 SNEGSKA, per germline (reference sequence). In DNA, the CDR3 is TGCAGTGCAAGTCGGGACTCCCACACAGATACGCAGTATTTT. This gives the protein CSASRDSHTDTQYF.

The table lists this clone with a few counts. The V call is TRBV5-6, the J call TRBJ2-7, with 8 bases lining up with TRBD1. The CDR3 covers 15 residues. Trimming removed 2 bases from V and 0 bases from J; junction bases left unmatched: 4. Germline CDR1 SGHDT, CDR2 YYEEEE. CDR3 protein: CASSFRTGSSYEQYF. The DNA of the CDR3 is TGTGCCAGCAGCTTTCGGACAGGGAGCTCCTACGAGCAGTACTTC.

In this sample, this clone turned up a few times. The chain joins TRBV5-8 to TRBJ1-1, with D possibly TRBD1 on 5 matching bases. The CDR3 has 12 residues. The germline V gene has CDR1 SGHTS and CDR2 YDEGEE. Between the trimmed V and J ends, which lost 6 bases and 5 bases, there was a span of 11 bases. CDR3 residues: CASKGVYTEAFF. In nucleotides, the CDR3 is TGTGCCAGCAAAGGGGTTTATACTGAAGCTTTCTTT.

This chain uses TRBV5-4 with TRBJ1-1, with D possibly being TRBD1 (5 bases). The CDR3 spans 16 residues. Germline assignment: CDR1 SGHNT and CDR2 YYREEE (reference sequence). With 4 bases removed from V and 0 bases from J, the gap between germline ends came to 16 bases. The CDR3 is CASSNPGQDMNTEAFF. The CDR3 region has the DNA TGTGCCAGCAGCAACCCAGGGCAGGACATGAACACTGAAGCTTTCTTT.

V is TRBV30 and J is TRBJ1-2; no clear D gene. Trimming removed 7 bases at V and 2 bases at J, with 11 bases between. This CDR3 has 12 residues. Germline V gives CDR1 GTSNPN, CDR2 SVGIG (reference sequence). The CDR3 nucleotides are TGTGCCTTGCGGAGGGCGAACTATGGCTACACCTTC. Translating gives CALRRANYGYTF.